This TCR beta chain was identified in a study of blood T cell repertoires in COVID-19. The data were produced by immunoSEQ multiplex PCR, yet TCRdb's version contains in-frame clones alone and is incomplete. The repertoire holds roughly 230,000 clones, roughly four fifths seen once, with under 5% in the top ten. The origin of this receptor is a man in his fifties with acute or convalescent COVID-19. Sequencing was performed on peripheral blood.

This CDR3 reads CASSIPSGSTDTQYF. DNA for the CDR3: TGTGCCAGTAGTATACCTAGCGGAAGCACAGATACGCAGTATTTT. This rearrangement joins TRBV19 to TRBJ2-3, with 7 bases aligning to TRBD2. With V trimmed by 2 bases and J by 0 bases, 2 bases remained unmatched. In germline, CDR1 is LNHDA, CDR2 SQIVND (reference sequence). This CDR3 spans 15 amino acids.